One and the same sample provided the 30 T cell receptor beta chains below, sequenced in a study of response to subunit inactivated influenza vaccine. TCRdb processed the RT-PCR reads anew with MiXCR; each CDR3 protein has one entry. The sample comprises 650,000 to 700,000 distinct CDR3 sequences, around 14% of which are singletons, and around a tenth rests with the top ten. The sample consisted of PBMCs from blood, taken 11 to 12 days after vaccination. These TCRs come from a man aged 50 or older who received an inactivated influenza vaccine.

J is TRBJ2-3 and V is TRBV20-1, with 10 bases lining up with TRBD2. Per germline, CDR1 DFQATT and CDR2 SNEGSKA (reference sequence). There are 16 residues in the CDR3. J lost 3 bases, V lost 7 bases, and 13 bases had no gene match. CDR3 DNA: TGCAGTGTTTTCCCGCTAGCGGGAGATCCAACAGATACGCAGTATTTT. Amino acid sequence: CSVFPLAGDPTDTQYF.

In its sample, this clonotype was seen a few times. J is TRBJ2-6 and V is TRBV11-1, with D maybe TRBD1 (6 bases). Trimming removed 4 bases at V and 1 base at J, with 23 bases between. Germline-derived CDR1 and CDR2 are SGHAT and FQDESV (reference sequence). This CDR3 is built from 20 residues. Here the CDR3 reads CASSSSTLQGRGSGANVLTF. CDR3 sequence (DNA): TGTGCCAGCAGCTCCTCAACTTTACAGGGTAGAGGATCTGGGGCCAACGTCCTGACTTTC.

The chain has TRBV7-2 and TRBJ1-2, with 8 bases identical to TRBD1. The V segment lost 1 base and the J segment 6 bases; nucleotides outside the gene matches: 1. The germline V gene has CDR1 SGHTA and CDR2 FQGNSA. The CDR3 contains 13 residues. CDR3 amino acids: CASSLVTGDGYTF. The CDR3 nucleotides are TGTGCCAGCAGCTTAGTGACAGGGGATGGCTACACCTTC.

J is TRBJ2-2 and V is TRBV7-8; D is ambiguous. Trimming pared 8 bases from V and 4 bases from J, leaving 17 bases between. Germline CDR1 and CDR2: SGHVS and FQNEAQ. The CDR3 has 15 residues. The DNA for the CDR3 is TGTGCCAGCCGACTTGGAGAGGTTGGCACCGGGGAGCTGTTTTTT. Translating it yields CASRLGEVGTGELFF. The full variable domain, its missing parts supplied by reference TRBV7-8 and TRBJ2-2, is GAGVSQSPRYKVAKRGQDVALRCDPISGHVSLFWYQQALGQGPEFLTYFQNEAQLDKSGLPSDRFFAERPEGSVSTLKIQRTQQEDSAVYLCASRLGEVGTGELFFGEGSRLTVL.

J is TRBJ2-1 and V is TRBV11-2, with TRBD2 as a possible D gene (6 bases). The CDR3 has 14 residues. Germline CDR1 SGHAT, CDR2 FQNNGV. The ends were cut back, 6 bases at V and 3 bases at J, with 12 bases in the middle. Written as DNA, the CDR3 is TGTGCCAGCAGTTCACGACTAGGCTACAATGAGCAGTTCTTC. Protein: CASSSRLGYNEQFF.

This clonotype has ten or more counts. V gene TRBV18 combines with J gene TRBJ2-5; a possible D gene is TRBD1 (5 bases). CDR3 length: 13 residues. Between the trimmed V and J ends, which lost 1 base and 5 bases, there was a span of 8 bases. Germline CDR1 KGHSH, CDR2 LQKENI. CDR3 DNA sequence: TGTGCCAGCTCACCACGGGGCGCGGAGACCCAGTACTTC. Its translation: CASSPRGAETQYF.

The chain uses TRBV3-1 and TRBJ2-7; 11 nucleotides agree with TRBD2. After removal of 2 bases from V and 7 bases from J, the junction contained 16 bases not matched to a gene. From germline, CDR1 is LGHDT and CDR2 YNNKEL (reference sequence). This CDR3 has 18 residues. The CDR3 spells CASSQWLAGGLLLSEQYF. Here the CDR3 DNA reads TGTGCCAGCAGCCAATGGCTAGCGGGAGGATTGCTACTAAGTGAGCAGTACTTC.

The genes are TRBV15 and TRBJ2-1; 9 nucleotides match TRBD2. The CDR3 contains 15 residues. Germline CDR1 reads LNHNV; CDR2 reads YYDKDF (reference sequence). Unmatched junction bases numbered 8, after V lost 2 bases and J lost 9 bases. CDR3 region: CATSRPPSGKAEQFF. As DNA, the CDR3 is TGTGCCACCAGCAGACCACCTAGCGGGAAGGCTGAGCAGTTCTTC.

V usage is TRBV11-2 and J usage is TRBJ2-3; the D is unclear. The V and J ends lost 0 bases and 0 bases respectively, with 13 bases between them. The CDR3 totals 17 residues. Germline CDR1 reads SGHAT; CDR2 reads FQNNGV. CDR3 residues: CASSLDTDTDSTDTQYF. The CDR3 nucleotides are TGTGCCAGCAGCTTAGACACTGACACGGATAGCACAGATACGCAGTATTTT.

The chain links TRBV4-1 to TRBJ2-7, with TRBD2 as a possible D gene (6 bases). Germline-derived CDR1 and CDR2 are MGHRA and YSYEKL. Trimming stripped 3 bases from V and 0 bases from J, with 12 bases between. The CDR3 totals 15 residues. CDR3 region: CASSQEGGDSYEQYF. DNA for the CDR3: TGCGCCAGCAGCCAGGAGGGTGGGGACTCCTACGAGCAGTACTTC.

This rearrangement joins TRBV6-1 to TRBJ2-5, with TRBD2 as a possible D gene (6 bases). From germline, CDR1 is MNHNS and CDR2 SASEGT. Trimming removed 2 bases from V and 5 bases from J, with 21 bases in between. This CDR3 is built from 17 residues. CDR3 loop: CASSETWGGAWGETQYF. Written as DNA, the CDR3 is TGTGCCAGCAGTGAAACGTGGGGCGGGGCCTGGGGGGAGACCCAGTACTTC.

V gene TRBV7-2 combines with J gene TRBJ1-2; D is undetermined. CDR1 and CDR2 (germline): SGHTA, FQGNSA. CDR3 length: 14 residues. V lost 3 bases and J lost 4, with 12 bases in between. Here the CDR3 reads CASSLTASTYGYTF. The CDR3 nucleotides are TGTGCCAGCAGCTTGACGGCCTCCACCTATGGCTACACCTTC. The full variable domain, rest sourced from reference TRBV7-2 and TRBJ1-2, is GAGVSQSPSNKVTEKGKDVELRCDPISGHTALYWYRQSLGQGLEFLIYFQGNSAPDKSGLPSDRFSAERTGGSVSTLTIQRTQQEDSAVYLCASSLTASTYGYTFGSGTRLTVV.

This sequence joins TRBV28 and TRBJ2-7; D may correspond to TRBD1 or TRBD2 (6 bases each). V shed 11 bases and J shed 7 bases, with 21 bases lying between them. CDR3 size: 13 residues. CDR1 is MDHEN, CDR2 SYDVKM, per germline. This CDR3 is CAEPSGAVGEQYF. CDR3 in DNA: TGTGCCGAGCCTTCGGGGGCCGTCGGTGAGCAGTACTTC.

This clonotype was detected a few times. This rearrangement joins TRBV11-2 to TRBJ2-7, with 8 bases identical to TRBD2. V lost 6 bases to trimming and J lost 6 bases; unmatched junction nucleotides: 13. Germline lookup yields CDR1 SGHAT and CDR2 FQNNGV. This CDR3 has 15 amino acids. For the CDR3, the DNA is TGTGCCAGCAGGGGATTAAGACGGGAGGGCCCCGAGCAGTACTTC. It yields the protein CASRGLRREGPEQYF.

This clonotype came up a few times. The gene calls are TRBV5-1 and TRBJ1-1; tentative D call: TRBD1 (5 bases). This CDR3 is built from 17 residues. Germline lookup yields CDR1 SGHRS and CDR2 YFSETQ. V was pared by 0 bases and J by 1 base, with 16 bases between. CDR3 coding DNA: TGCGCCAGCAGCTTGGCCTCGGAGGGGCGAGAGAACACTGAAGCTTTCTTT. It yields the protein CASSLASEGRENTEAFF.

This clonotype was seen more than once but under ten times. J is TRBJ1-2 and V is TRBV20-1, with D tentatively TRBD1 (5 bases). Germline CDR1 and CDR2: DFQATT and SNEGSKA (reference sequence). Trimming took off 5 bases at V and 0 bases at J, with 10 bases between the two ends. The CDR3 is 13 amino acids. CDR3 region: CSAGGESNYGYTF. For the CDR3, the DNA is TGCAGTGCTGGGGGGGAATCTAACTATGGCTACACCTTC.

The chain couples TRBV6-5 to TRBJ2-6; D uncertain. Germline V gives CDR1 MNHEY, CDR2 SVGAGI. The CDR3 length is 17 residues. Trimming cost V 3 bases and J 2 bases, with 14 bases left between them. CDR3 DNA sequence: TGTGCCAGCAGTTATTCTGTAAGCTCGGCTGGGGCCAACGTCCTGACTTTC. It encodes CASSYSVSSAGANVLTF.

CDR3 loop: CASSPTGANSPLHF. Written as DNA, the CDR3 is TGTGCCAGCAGTCCGACAGGGGCCAATTCACCCCTCCACTTT. The chain combines TRBV12-3 or TRBV12-4 with TRBJ1-6; the match to TRBD1 covers 8 bases. This CDR3 region has 14 residues. V dropped 5 bases and J dropped 7; count of bases not matched to a gene: 4.

This clonotype has ten or more counts. The chain uses TRBV9 and TRBJ1-5; D is possibly TRBD1 (5 bases). V dropped 2 bases and J dropped 0 bases, with 9 bases sitting between them. The germline CDR1 and CDR2 sequences are SGDLS and YYNGEE. The CDR3 contains 15 residues. The CDR3 sequence: CASSVDSNSNQPQHF. DNA of the CDR3: TGTGCCAGCAGCGTCGACAGCAATAGCAATCAGCCCCAGCATTTT.

This clonotype was detected a few times. This sequence joins TRBV12-3 or TRBV12-4 and TRBJ1-4, with D maybe TRBD1 (6 bases). V gave up 4 bases and J gave up 7 bases, with 13 bases separating them. CDR3 length: 14 amino acids. The CDR3 sequence: CASSSFDRSEKLFF. CDR3 coding DNA: TGTGCCAGCAGTTCCTTCGACAGGTCTGAAAAACTGTTTTTT.

In this sample, this clonotype turned up a few times. V is TRBV12-3 or TRBV12-4 and J is TRBJ1-4; 7 bases map to TRBD1. The CDR3 runs to 14 residues. Germline trimming cut 6 bases from V and 7 bases from J; bases unmatched to any gene: 8. CDR3 protein: CASRMTGRVEKLFF. Written as DNA, the CDR3 is TGTGCCAGCAGAATGACAGGGAGGGTTGAAAAACTGTTTTTT.

The chain has TRBV5-1 and TRBJ2-5; D gene ambiguous. The ends were cut back, 0 bases at V and 5 bases at J, with 8 bases in the middle. The CDR3 is 13 residues long. Germline CDR1 reads SGHRS; CDR2 reads YFSETQ. The CDR3 region is CASSLDTRETQYF. For the CDR3, the DNA is TGCGCCAGCAGCTTGGACACGCGGGAGACCCAGTACTTC.

V gene TRBV4-2 combines with J gene TRBJ2-5; TRBD2 matches 13 bases. Germline trimming cut 0 bases from V and 2 bases from J; bases unmatched to any gene: 3. CDR1 and CDR2 from the germline V gene are LGHNA and YNFKEQ. This CDR3 is built from 17 residues. As DNA, the CDR3 is TGTGCCAGCAGCCAAGAGGGACTAGCGGGGCCGCAAGAGACCCAGTACTTC. Translation: CASSQEGLAGPQETQYF.

This clonotype was recorded a few times. The genes are TRBV20-1 and TRBJ2-7, with TRBD2 matching over 12 bases. Per germline, CDR1 DFQATT and CDR2 SNEGSKA (reference sequence). V lost 5 bases, J lost 2 bases, and 1 base stayed unmatched. The CDR3 length is 13 residues. CDR3 sequence reads: CSASSGRAYEQYF. The CDR3 DNA reads TGCAGTGCTTCTAGCGGGAGGGCCTACGAGCAGTACTTC.

The chain couples TRBV7-2 to TRBJ2-7; 8 nucleotides agree with TRBD2. The CDR3 has 16 residues. Germline V CDR1 and CDR2: SGHTA, FQGNSA. V shed 5 bases, J shed 5 bases, and the junction held 14 bases outside the gene matches. Written as DNA, the CDR3 is TGTGCCAGCAGCCGACAAGGGGCGGGAGGTACCCACGAGCAGTACTTC. As protein: CASSRQGAGGTHEQYF. Filled out from reference TRBV7-2 and TRBJ2-7, the complete variable domain reads GAGVSQSPSNKVTEKGKDVELRCDPISGHTALYWYRQSLGQGLEFLIYFQGNSAPDKSGLPSDRFSAERTGGSVSTLTIQRTQQEDSAVYLCASSRQGAGGTHEQYFGPGTRLTVT.

The chain joins TRBV5-6 to TRBJ2-1; D not resolved. The germline V gene encodes CDR1 SGHDT and CDR2 YYEEEE. Trimming removed 1 base at V and 9 bases at J, with 5 bases between. There are 11 residues in the CDR3. The CDR3 here is CASSLLVEQFF. The CDR3 nucleotides read TGTGCCAGCAGCTTGTTGGTTGAGCAGTTCTTC.

This clonotype was observed many times. V and J are TRBV27 and TRBJ2-1, with TRBD2 matching over 9 bases. The CDR3 totals 18 residues. CDR1 is MNHEY and CDR2 is SMNVEV in the germline V gene (reference sequence). The V gene end was trimmed by 2 bases and the J gene end by 2 bases; junction bases not matched to a gene: 10. CDR3 amino acids: CASSLLGLARIAYNEQFF. The DNA of the CDR3 is TGTGCCAGCAGTTTACTGGGACTAGCACGAATCGCCTACAATGAGCAGTTCTTC.

The chain uses TRBV20-1 and TRBJ2-7; 9 nucleotides agree with TRBD1. Trimming cost V 6 bases and J 0 bases; bases outside gene matches: 9. The CDR3 covers 15 residues. Looked up from germline, CDR1 is DFQATT and CDR2 is SNEGSKA (reference sequence). The CDR3 here is CSANPGTGSSYEQYF. CDR3 coding DNA: TGCAGTGCCAACCCCGGGACAGGGAGCTCCTACGAGCAGTACTTC.

The chain recombines TRBV28 with TRBJ2-1, with 9 bases matching TRBD1. Per germline, CDR1 MDHEN and CDR2 SYDVKM. CDR3 length equals 17 residues. V lost 2 bases and J lost 9; bases outside the gene matches: 14. CDR3 residues: CASSLEFWTGANGEQFF. CDR3 coding DNA: TGTGCCAGCAGTTTAGAGTTCTGGACAGGGGCTAACGGTGAGCAGTTCTTC.

A few counts support this clonotype. The rearrangement joins TRBV5-6 to TRBJ1-3; possible D gene TRBD1, 6 bases. Trimming shortened V by 4 bases and J by 4 bases, and 18 bases separated the two germline ends. This CDR3 comprises 16 residues. CDR1 and CDR2 (germline): SGHDT, YYEEEE. The DNA for the CDR3 is TGTGCCAGCAGCCCAAACCCGGGGGCCTACGGAAACACCATATATTTT. Translation: CASSPNPGAYGNTIYF.